The 4 T cell receptor beta chains listed next were all sequenced from one sample in a study of shared clonotypes between healthy human individuals. The data were produced by immunoSEQ multiplex PCR, yet TCRdb's version contains in-frame clones alone and is incomplete. The sample gives 950,000 to 1,100,000 clones, around 82% of which show up once; around 0.6% is in the top ten. Specimen: memory CD4+ T cells from PBMCs. Subset denoted: CD45RA-negative fraction. These receptors were taken from a man between 18 and 29 years old in good health. Some clones in this sample may be carry-over from other donors' samples.

The V and J genes are TRBV7-3 and TRBJ2-1, with TRBD2 identical over 7 bases. This CDR3 is built from 16 residues. Germline loops: CDR1 SGHTA, CDR2 FQGTGA. The V segment lost 4 bases and the J segment 0 bases; nucleotides outside the gene matches: 6. CDR3 loop: CASSSRSSGSYNEQFF. For the CDR3, the DNA is TGTGCCAGCAGCTCCCGATCTAGCGGCTCCTACAATGAGCAGTTCTTC. The full variable domain, completed using reference TRBV7-3 and TRBJ2-1, is GAGVSQTPSNKVTEKGKYVELRCDPISGHTALYWYRQSLGQGPEFLIYFQGTGAADDSGLPNDRFFAVRPEGSVSTLKIQRTERGDSAVYLCASSSRSSGSYNEQFFGPGTRLTVL.

The CDR3 loop reads CASSLTPRGSLEQYF. CDR3 sequence (DNA): TGTGCCAGCAGCTTGACACCCAGGGGGTCCCTCGAGCAGTACTTC. This chain joins TRBV5-5 and TRBJ2-7; 7 bases agree with TRBD1. V was clipped by 1 base and J by 6 bases; unmatched bases: 10. CDR3 length: 15 amino acids. Germline CDR1 and CDR2: SGHKS and YYEKEE (reference sequence).

The rearrangement joins TRBV28 to TRBJ2-7, with D maybe TRBD2 (6 bases). Trimming cost V 6 bases and J 0 bases, with 18 bases left between them. The germline gives CDR1 MDHEN, CDR2 SYDVKM. The CDR3 contains 16 residues. The CDR3, as DNA: TGTGCCAGCAGAGCCGGAGGGGCAGGCCCCTCCTACGAGCAGTACTTC. This sequence encodes CASRAGGAGPSYEQYF.

The V gene is TRBV9, the J gene TRBJ2-6, with 7 nucleotides matching TRBD2. The CDR3 runs to 19 residues. CDR1 and CDR2 from the germline V gene are SGDLS and YYNGEE. Trimming took 3 bases from V and 2 from J; bases not matched to a gene: 14. The CDR3 is CASSGREAPGGAGANVLTF. The CDR3 DNA follows: TGTGCCAGCAGCGGTCGGGAGGCACCTGGGGGGGCTGGGGCCAACGTCCTGACTTTC.